This TCR beta chain was obtained from a study of cytomegalovirus exposure and HLA in healthy donors. Overall study findings and caveats: Immune exposure information available was restricted to CMV serostatus.

CDR3 size: 14 residues. Germline loops: CDR1 GTSNPN, CDR2 SVGIG (reference sequence). J lost 5 bases, V lost 0 bases, and 5 bases had no gene match. The donors comprised healthy bone marrow donors. In the case of this clone: Its specificity is not known.

The PCR made use of 60 Vbeta and 13 Jbeta primers. Assay used: immunoSEQ multiplex PCR; TCRdb lists only in-frame clones, some missing. The sample includes around 64,000 clones, 85% of them seen just once. The clonotype comes from a female donor in good health and CMV-seronegative. The sequenced material came from PBMCs. The rearrangement joins TRBV30 to TRBJ1-2, with 8 bases identical to TRBD1. CDR3 protein: CAWSVLDRGYGYTF. The CDR3 nucleotides read TGTGCCTGGAGTGTACTCGACAGGGGATATGGCTACACCTTC.